The source of this TCR beta chain is a study of T-cell reconstitution after alpha-beta-depleted transplantation in children. Molecular barcoding with unique molecular identifiers was used for the TCRbeta library. One entry per CDR3 protein, called by TCRdb with MiXCR from the PCR reads. The sample shows around 400,000 distinct CDR3 sequences, roughly 22% of them seen only once. V lost 5 bases and J lost 6; bases outside the gene matches: 22. CDR3 size: 20 residues. This clonotype was seen a few times. The specimen comprised PBMCs from the stem cell graft donor, sampled from the stem cell graft. The genes are TRBV12-3 or TRBV12-4 and TRBJ2-3, with 11 bases that match TRBD1. This receptor was obtained from a human donor who donated a stem cell graft to a child with acute myeloid leukemia. The CDR3 reads CASSNLGQGVASGAVDTQYF. DNA of the CDR3: TGTGCCAGCAGTAACCTGGGACAGGGGGTGGCTAGCGGGGCGGTTGATACGCAGTATTTT.